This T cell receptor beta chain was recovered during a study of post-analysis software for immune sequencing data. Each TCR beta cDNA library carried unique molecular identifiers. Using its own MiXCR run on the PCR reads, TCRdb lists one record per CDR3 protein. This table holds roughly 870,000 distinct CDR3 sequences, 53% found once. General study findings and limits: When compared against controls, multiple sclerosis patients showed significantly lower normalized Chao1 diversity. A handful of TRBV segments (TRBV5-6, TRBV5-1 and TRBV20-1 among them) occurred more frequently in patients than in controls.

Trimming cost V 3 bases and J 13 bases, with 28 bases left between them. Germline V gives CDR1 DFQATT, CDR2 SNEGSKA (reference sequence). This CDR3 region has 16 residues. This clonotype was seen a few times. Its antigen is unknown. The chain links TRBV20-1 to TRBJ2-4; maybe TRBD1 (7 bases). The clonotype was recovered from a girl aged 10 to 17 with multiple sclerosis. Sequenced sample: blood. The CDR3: CSASFHGTAVSGEQYF. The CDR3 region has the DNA TGCAGTGCTAGCTTCCACGGGACAGCGGTTTCGGGGGAGCAGTACTTC.